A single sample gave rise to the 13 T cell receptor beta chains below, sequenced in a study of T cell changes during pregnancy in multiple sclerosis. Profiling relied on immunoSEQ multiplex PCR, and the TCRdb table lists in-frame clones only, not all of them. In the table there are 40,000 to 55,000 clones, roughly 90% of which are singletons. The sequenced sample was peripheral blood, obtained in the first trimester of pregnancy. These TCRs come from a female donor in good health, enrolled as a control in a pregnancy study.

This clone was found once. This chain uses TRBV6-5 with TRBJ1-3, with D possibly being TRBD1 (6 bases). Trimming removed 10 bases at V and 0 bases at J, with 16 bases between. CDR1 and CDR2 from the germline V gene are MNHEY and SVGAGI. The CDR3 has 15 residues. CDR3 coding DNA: TGTGCCACCCAGGGAGGGGGGTACTCTGGAAACACCATATATTTT. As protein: CATQGGGYSGNTIYF.

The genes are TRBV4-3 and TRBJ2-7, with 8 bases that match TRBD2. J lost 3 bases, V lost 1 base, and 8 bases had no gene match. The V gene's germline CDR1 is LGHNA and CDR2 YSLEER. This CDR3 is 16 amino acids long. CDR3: CASSQGGIAGSYEQYF. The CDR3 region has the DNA TGCGCCAGCAGCCAAGGGGGCATAGCGGGAAGCTACGAGCAGTACTTC.

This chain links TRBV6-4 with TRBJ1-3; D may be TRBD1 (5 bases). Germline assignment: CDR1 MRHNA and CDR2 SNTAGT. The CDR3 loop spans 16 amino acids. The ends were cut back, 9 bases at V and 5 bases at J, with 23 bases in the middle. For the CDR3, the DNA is TGTGCCAGGCCTAGGCCAATACAGGTATGGAGAAACACCATATATTTT. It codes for CARPRPIQVWRNTIYF.

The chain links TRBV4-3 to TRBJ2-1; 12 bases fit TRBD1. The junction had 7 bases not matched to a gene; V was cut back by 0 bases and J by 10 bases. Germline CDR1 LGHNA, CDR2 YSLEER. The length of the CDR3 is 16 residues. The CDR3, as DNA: TGCGCCAGCAGCCAAGACGGGACAGGGGGCGTCGGGGAGCAGTTCTTC. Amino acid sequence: CASSQDGTGGVGEQFF.

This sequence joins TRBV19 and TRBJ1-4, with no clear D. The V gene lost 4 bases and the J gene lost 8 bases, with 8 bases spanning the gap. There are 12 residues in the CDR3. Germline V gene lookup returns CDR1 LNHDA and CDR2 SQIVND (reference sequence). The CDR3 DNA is TGTGCCAGTAGTACCCTCCAGGAAAAACTGTTTTTT. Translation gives CASSTLQEKLFF.

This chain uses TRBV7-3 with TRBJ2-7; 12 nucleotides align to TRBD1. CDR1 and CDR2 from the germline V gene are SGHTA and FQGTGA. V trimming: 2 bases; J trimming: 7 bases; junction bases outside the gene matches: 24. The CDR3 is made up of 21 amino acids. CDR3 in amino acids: CASSLFFTDLNQGQGAGEQYF. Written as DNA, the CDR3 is TGTGCCAGCAGCTTATTTTTTACCGACCTAAACCAGGGACAGGGGGCAGGTGAGCAGTACTTC.

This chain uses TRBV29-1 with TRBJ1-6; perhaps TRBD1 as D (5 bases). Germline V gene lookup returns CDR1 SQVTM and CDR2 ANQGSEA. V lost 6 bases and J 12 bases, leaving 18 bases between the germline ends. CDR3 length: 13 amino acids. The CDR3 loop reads CSVADSGIGPLHF. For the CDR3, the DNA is TGCAGCGTGGCCGACAGTGGGATTGGACCCCTCCACTTT.

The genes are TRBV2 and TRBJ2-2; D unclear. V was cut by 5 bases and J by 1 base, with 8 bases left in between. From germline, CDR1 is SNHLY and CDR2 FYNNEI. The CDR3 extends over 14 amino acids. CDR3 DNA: TGTGCCAGCAGTCCCAGAAGGAACACCGGGGAGCTGTTTTTT. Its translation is CASSPRRNTGELFF.

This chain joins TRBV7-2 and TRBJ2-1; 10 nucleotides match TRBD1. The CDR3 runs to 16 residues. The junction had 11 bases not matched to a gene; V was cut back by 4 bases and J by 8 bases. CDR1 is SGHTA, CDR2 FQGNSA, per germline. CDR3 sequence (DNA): TGTGCCAGCAGCTCTCTCCCTCGGGGACAGGGGTATGAGCAGTTCTTC. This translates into CASSSLPRGQGYEQFF. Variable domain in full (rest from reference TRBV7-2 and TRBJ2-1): GAGVSQSPSNKVTEKGKDVELRCDPISGHTALYWYRQSLGQGLEFLIYFQGNSAPDKSGLPSDRFSAERTGGSVSTLTIQRTQQEDSAVYLCASSSLPRGQGYEQFFGPGTRLTVL.

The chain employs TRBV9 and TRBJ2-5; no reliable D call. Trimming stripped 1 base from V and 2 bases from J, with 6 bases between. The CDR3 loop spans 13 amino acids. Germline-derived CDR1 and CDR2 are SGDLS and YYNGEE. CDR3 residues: CASSVSSQETQYF. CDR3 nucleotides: TGTGCCAGCAGCGTATCCAGTCAAGAGACCCAGTACTTC.

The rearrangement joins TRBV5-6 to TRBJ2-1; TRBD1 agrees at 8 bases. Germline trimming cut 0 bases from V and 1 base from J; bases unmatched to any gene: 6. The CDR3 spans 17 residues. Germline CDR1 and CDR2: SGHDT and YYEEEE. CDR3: CASSLAPGQESYNEQFF. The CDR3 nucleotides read TGTGCCAGCAGCTTGGCCCCGGGACAGGAGTCCTACAATGAGCAGTTCTTC.

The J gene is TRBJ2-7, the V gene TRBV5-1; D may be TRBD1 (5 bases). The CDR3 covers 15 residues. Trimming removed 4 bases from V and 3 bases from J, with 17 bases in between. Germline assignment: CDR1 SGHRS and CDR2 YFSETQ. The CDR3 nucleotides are TGCGCCAGCAGCGAAGTATCAGGGCCGGTCTACGAGCAGTACTTC. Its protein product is CASSEVSGPVYEQYF.

In nucleotides, the CDR3 is TGTGCTAGTGGTTTACATCGGGGGGCACTCAACACCGGGGAGCTGTTTTTT. This codes for CASGLHRGALNTGELFF. The rearrangement joins TRBV12-5 to TRBJ2-2, with a weak D call TRBD2 (7 bases). Germline V CDR1 and CDR2: LGHNT, FRNRAP. V lost 3 bases to trimming and J lost 2 bases, with 16 bases between them. This CDR3 spans 17 amino acids.